This T cell receptor (beta chain) was sequenced in a study of metastatic and nonmetastatic thyroid tumors. At the level of the study: Repertoire data that came from the blood and tumor or nodule tissue of malignant and benign thyroid patients were compared.

Regarding the study as a whole: Relative to benign nodules, malignant thyroid tumors were reportedly characterized by significantly elevated TCR beta diversity in blood and tumor.

Treatment of any kind had been given to no patient before thyroid surgery. Remarks on this clone: As yet, its antigen is unknown.

The V end was cut by 6 bases, the J end by 7 bases, with 16 bases between. Germline V gene sequence: CDR1 MNHNS, CDR2 SASEGT. This CDR3 contains 14 residues. TCRdb recomputed clones from the PCR reads via MiXCR. The sample records around 20,000 clones, approximately 10% being singletons. The chain recombines TRBV6-1 with TRBJ2-1; D is uncertain. Sequencing was performed on blood. This TCR was recovered from a female donor with papillary thyroid cancer or a benign thyroid nodule (not recorded which). Some clones in this sample may be carry-over from other donors' samples. As DNA, the CDR3 is TGTGCCAGCAGGGCCGAACAGCAACTAAATGAGCAGTTCTTC. It codes for CASRAEQQLNEQFF.